Here is one T cell receptor beta chain with its context. Its cognate antigen is unknown. Only in-frame clones appear in the TCRdb table, and some are missing; sequencing was by immunoSEQ multiplex PCR. The data hold approximately 1,000,000 clones, with 75% to 85% observed a single time. The sample comes from a study of shared clonotypes between healthy human individuals. Whole-study context: Three men and two women, aged 18 to 49, were donors.

Study-wide results and limits: Inspection by rarefaction showed sorted-subset sequencing to be incomplete despite large depth. Non-shared clonotypes were found to have lower generation probabilities than the clonotypes that were shared by all four of the sorted-subset donors. Among the subsets, naive ones generally showed larger estimated richness than memory ones.

CDR3 size: 13 residues. V lost 0 bases and J lost 7; bases outside the gene matches: 2. Per the germline V gene, CDR1 is SEHNR and CDR2 is FQNEAQ (reference sequence). Sequencing input: memory CD4+ T cells from PBMCs. The sample's subset: CD45RA-negative fraction. This chain uses TRBV7-9 with TRBJ1-1, with 7 bases aligning to TRBD1. This receptor was obtained from a young man in good health. Some clones in this sample may be carry-over from other donors' samples. CDR3 DNA: TGTGCCAGCAGCTTAGCGGGGACAGATGAAGCTTTCTTT. Translating gives CASSLAGTDEAFF.